These 15 T cell receptor beta chains share one sample of origin, sequenced in a study of blood T cells in healthy people across ages. Sample-barcoded 5' priming and a J-beta primer mix drove a second PCR of 7 to 11 cycles. TCRdb reprocessed the 5' RACE reads with MiXCR, giving one entry per CDR3 protein. The sample lists about 810,000 distinct CDR3 sequences, 36% occurring once. The source material was blood. These receptors came from a man in his late teens or twenties in good health.

This clonotype was seen only a few times. This chain uses TRBV12-3 or TRBV12-4 with TRBJ2-3; a weak D match, TRBD2 (5 bases). Trimming shortened V by 5 bases and J by 2 bases, and 11 bases separated the two germline ends. The length of the CDR3 is 14 residues. The CDR3 DNA reads TGTGCCAGCAGTCAGGACGGGGTCACAGATACGCAGTATTTT. Protein sequence: CASSQDGVTDTQYF.

The rearrangement joins TRBV6-5 to TRBJ2-2; D ambiguous. Germline CDR1 reads MNHEY; CDR2 reads SVGAGI. This CDR3 comprises 13 residues. The V gene lost 5 bases and the J gene lost 6 bases, with 10 bases spanning the gap. Here the CDR3 reads CASSRPVAGELFF. In nucleotides, the CDR3 is TGTGCCAGCAGTCGCCCCGTGGCCGGGGAGCTGTTTTTT.

V usage is TRBV4-3 and J usage is TRBJ2-5, with TRBD2 matching over 9 bases. The CDR3 totals 15 residues. Germline lookup yields CDR1 LGHNA and CDR2 YSLEER. With V trimmed by 0 bases and J by 5 bases, 4 bases remained unmatched. The CDR3 DNA follows: TGCGCCAGCAGCCAAGATCGGACTAGCGTGGAGACCCAGTACTTC. Its translation: CASSQDRTSVETQYF.

The CDR3 is CASSLPGDLNQPQHF. CDR3 bases: TGTGCCAGCAGCTTACCGGGGGATCTCAATCAGCCCCAGCATTTT. The rearrangement uses TRBV7-2 and TRBJ1-5, with D possibly TRBD1 on 5 matching bases. CDR3 length equals 15 residues. Germline V lookup: CDR1 SGHTA, CDR2 FQGNSA. V lost 2 bases and J lost 3, with 11 bases in between.

The J gene is TRBJ2-1, the V gene TRBV24-1, with 10 bases that match TRBD2. This CDR3 is built from 18 residues. Germline CDR1 and CDR2: KGHDR and SFDVKD. J gave up 8 bases and V 7 bases, and 19 bases lay outside the gene matches. CDR3 sequence reads: CATSGAGVTGTSDDEQFF. CDR3 sequence (DNA): TGTGCCACCAGCGGGGCCGGGGTTACCGGGACTAGCGATGATGAGCAGTTCTTC.

The CDR3: CASSPGTSGHEQYF. The CDR3 region has the DNA TGTGCCAGCAGCCCAGGGACTAGCGGCCACGAGCAGTACTTC. V usage is TRBV11-2 and J usage is TRBJ2-7, with 11 bases that match TRBD2. Germline lookup yields CDR1 SGHAT and CDR2 FQNNGV. This CDR3 is 14 amino acids long. Trimming cost V 5 bases and J 5 bases; bases outside gene matches: 5.

The chain uses TRBV6-1 and TRBJ1-2; TRBD1 matches 7 bases. The CDR3 totals 13 residues. Germline lookup yields CDR1 MNHNS and CDR2 SASEGT. The junction had 8 bases not matched to a gene; V was cut back by 8 bases and J by 5 bases. The CDR3 DNA follows: TGTGCCAGCCCGGACCAGACAGGGTATGGCTACACCTTC. This sequence encodes CASPDQTGYGYTF.

As for this clonotype: A read error may explain this, as a much larger clone is one base away. CDR3 protein: CSAIGQGQETQYF. The CDR3, as DNA: TGCAGTGCTATAGGCCAGGGGCAAGAGACCCAGTACTTC. The rearrangement uses TRBV20-1 and TRBJ2-5; a possible D gene is TRBD1 (6 bases). Per germline, CDR1 DFQATT and CDR2 SNEGSKA (reference sequence). The CDR3 length is 13 residues. V was shortened by 4 bases and J by 2 bases, with 11 bases between the two germline ends.

The CDR3 sequence: CASSLETSDSYEQYF. In nucleotides, the CDR3 is TGTGCCAGCAGCCTGGAGACATCGGACTCCTACGAGCAGTACTTC. The genes are TRBV7-9 and TRBJ2-7; D gene uncertain. The CDR3 totals 15 residues. V lost 5 bases and J lost 0, with 14 bases in between. CDR1 and CDR2 from the germline V gene are SEHNR and FQNEAQ (reference sequence). The full variable domain, in which reference TRBV7-9 and TRBJ2-7 provide the parts outside the CDR3, is DTGVSQNPRHKITKRGQNVTFRCDPISEHNRLYWYRQTLGQGPEFLTYFQNEAQLEKSRLLSDRFSAERPKGSFSTLEIQRTEQGDSAMYLCASSLETSDSYEQYFGPGTRLTVT.

This chain links TRBV29-1 with TRBJ2-1; D assignment may be TRBD1 or TRBD2 (6 bases each). Germline lookup yields CDR1 SQVTM and CDR2 ANQGSEA. CDR3 length equals 20 residues. Trimming cost V 0 bases and J 0 bases, with 24 bases left between them. The CDR3: CSVEDHGGAGPMSSYNEQFF. CDR3 in DNA: TGCAGCGTTGAAGATCACGGGGGCGCGGGCCCCATGAGCTCCTACAATGAGCAGTTCTTC.

V usage is TRBV2 and J usage is TRBJ2-3; TRBD1 matches 8 bases. Germline V gene lookup returns CDR1 SNHLY and CDR2 FYNNEI. With V trimmed by 3 bases and J by 3 bases, 8 bases remained unmatched. CDR3 size: 16 residues. DNA of the CDR3: TGTGCCAGCAGTGACCAGGGGGCTAGTAGGACAGATACGCAGTATTTT. It codes for CASSDQGASRTDTQYF. Variable domain in full (rest from reference TRBV2 and TRBJ2-3): EPEVTQTPSHQVTQMGQEVILRCVPISNHLYFYWYRQILGQKVEFLVSFYNNEISEKSEIFDDQFSVERPDGSNFTLKIRSTKLEDSAMYFCASSDQGASRTDTQYFGPGTRLTVL.

Only a few counts were recorded for this clonotype. The chain is built from TRBV6-5 and TRBJ2-5; the D gene could be TRBD1 or TRBD2 (5 bases each). Germline V gene data show CDR1 as MNHEY and CDR2 as SVGAGI. Trimming shortened V by 2 bases and J by 1 base, and 8 bases separated the two germline ends. CDR3 length: 14 residues. CDR3 residues: CASSYGTLQETQYF. CDR3 nucleotide sequence: TGTGCCAGCAGTTACGGGACCCTCCAAGAGACCCAGTACTTC.

On this clonotype: Since a much larger clone is just one base distant, this may be a read error. The CDR3 nucleotides are TGTGCCAACAATATACAGGGAAGGGACTATGGCTACACCTTC. It encodes CANNIQGRDYGYTF. This chain links TRBV6-6 with TRBJ1-2; tentative D call: TRBD1 (6 bases). Germline V lookup: CDR1 MNHNY, CDR2 SVGAGI (reference sequence). The CDR3 is 14 amino acids. The V gene lost 10 bases and the J gene lost 3 bases, with 18 bases spanning the gap.

This clonotype was detected ten times or more. V is TRBV4-3 and J is TRBJ2-3; D call uncertain. This CDR3 is 14 amino acids long. Germline lookup yields CDR1 LGHNA and CDR2 YSLEER. V lost 4 bases, J lost 2 bases, and 10 bases lay in between. CDR3 protein: CASSPNEATDTQYF. In DNA form, the CDR3 reads TGCGCCAGCAGCCCTAACGAAGCCACAGATACGCAGTATTTT.

The chain recombines TRBV6-2 or TRBV6-3 with TRBJ1-2; 9 bases are shared with TRBD1. V gave up 4 bases and J gave up 8 bases; unmatched junction bases: 5. The CDR3 spans 13 residues. The germline V gene encodes CDR1 MNHEY and CDR2 SVGEGT. In DNA form, the CDR3 reads TGTGCCAGCAGTTCGGGACAGGGAGAGGGCTACACCTTC. Amino acids: CASSSGQGEGYTF.